Shown below are 31 T cell receptor beta chains from a single sample sequenced in a study of shared clonotypes between healthy human individuals. Only in-frame clones appear in the TCRdb table, and some are missing; sequencing was by immunoSEQ multiplex PCR. The table has more than 2 million clones, 95% seen once. The sequenced sample was naive CD4+ T cells sorted from blood. Sample subset: CD45RA+ positively selected. The receptors shown here come from a man aged 18 to 30 in good health.

Comment on this clone: Other DNA sequences in the sample encode the same CDR3. The rearrangement uses TRBV5-6 and TRBJ2-5; 9 nucleotides align to TRBD2. The J segment lost 2 bases and the V segment lost 4 bases, leaving 6 bases of the junction unmatched. Germline-derived CDR1 and CDR2 are SGHDT and YYEEEE. The CDR3 is made up of 15 amino acids. The CDR3 loop is CASSLGLAGQETQYF. The CDR3 coding sequence is TGTGCCAGCAGCCTGGGACTAGCTGGACAAGAGACCCAGTACTTC.

The CDR3 sequence: CASRDDRGTEAFF. CDR3 sequence (DNA): TGTGCCAGCAGGGACGACAGGGGGACTGAAGCTTTCTTT. The chain carries TRBV2 and TRBJ1-1; 9 nucleotides match TRBD1. The J segment lost 5 bases and the V segment lost 6 bases, leaving 4 bases of the junction unmatched. The CDR3 contains 13 residues. The germline V gene encodes CDR1 SNHLY and CDR2 FYNNEI.

Regarding this clone: The junction and the germline gene differ at one end; a read error may be behind it. V gene TRBV29-1 combines with J gene TRBJ2-7; D uncertain. CDR3 size: 15 residues. CDR1 is SQVTM, CDR2 ANQGSEA, per germline. CDR3 in amino acids: CSVEVGREVSHEQYF. DNA of the CDR3: TGCAGCGTTGAAGTAGGCAGAGAGGTCTCCCACGAGCAGTACTTC.

This sequence joins TRBV7-9 and TRBJ2-7, with D maybe TRBD2 (6 bases). This CDR3 is built from 14 residues. The germline V and J ends were trimmed by 7 bases and 5 bases, with 18 bases remaining between them. CDR1 and CDR2 (germline): SEHNR, FQNEAQ (reference sequence). The CDR3 protein is CASTLGGIGHEQYF. CDR3 nucleotides: TGTGCCAGCACCCTGGGAGGAATCGGCCACGAGCAGTACTTC.

V usage is TRBV2 and J usage is TRBJ1-2, with 8 bases lining up with TRBD1. V dropped 4 bases and J dropped 6; count of bases not matched to a gene: 13. CDR1 SNHLY and CDR2 FYNNEI come from the germline V gene. This CDR3 is built from 16 residues. The CDR3: CASSVTGESALNGYTF. Written as DNA, the CDR3 is TGTGCCAGCAGTGTGACAGGGGAGTCGGCCTTAAATGGCTACACCTTC.

The CDR3 bases are TGCGCCAGCAGCCCCGGGGGGCCAAGTGAAAAACTGTTTTTT. Translating gives CASSPGGPSEKLFF. The V and J genes are TRBV5-1 and TRBJ1-4; D may be TRBD1 (6 bases). This CDR3 is 14 amino acids long. Germline values: CDR1 SGHRS, CDR2 YFSETQ. V lost 4 bases, J lost 7 bases, and 14 bases lay in between.

V gene TRBV27 combines with J gene TRBJ2-5; 8 positions agree with TRBD1. The CDR3 consists of 15 residues. Germline CDR1 is MNHEY and CDR2 is SMNVEV (reference sequence). With V trimmed by 3 bases and J by 0 bases, 3 bases remained unmatched. The chain's CDR3 is CASSFGTGNQETQYF. The CDR3 DNA reads TGTGCCAGCAGTTTTGGGACAGGAAACCAAGAGACCCAGTACTTC.

This chain links TRBV27 with TRBJ1-5, with 7 bases matching TRBD1. V shed 5 bases and J 4 bases; nucleotides not matched to a gene: 17. The CDR3 covers 18 residues. Per germline, CDR1 MNHEY and CDR2 SMNVEV (reference sequence). The CDR3 loop reads CASSPHIPGTAINQPQHF. Written as DNA, the CDR3 is TGTGCCAGCAGTCCGCACATCCCCGGGACAGCGATTAATCAGCCCCAGCATTTT.

The rearrangement links TRBV6-5 to TRBJ2-1; D remains unclear. The CDR3 has 14 amino acids. The V end was cut by 5 bases, the J end by 9 bases, with 17 bases between. The germline gives CDR1 MNHEY, CDR2 SVGAGI. CDR3: CASSRDPHRFEQFF. DNA for the CDR3: TGTGCCAGCAGTCGTGACCCCCACCGTTTTGAGCAGTTCTTC.

The chain couples TRBV4-2 to TRBJ1-4; the D is unclear. Germline CDR1 is LGHNA and CDR2 is YNFKEQ. Trimming took 1 base from V and 8 from J, leaving 8 bases between them. CDR3 length equals 13 residues. The DNA for the CDR3 is TGTGCCAGCAGCCAAGTCACCGCCGAAAAACTGTTTTTT. The encoded protein is CASSQVTAEKLFF.

The chain joins TRBV30 to TRBJ2-7, with TRBD1 as a possible D gene (5 bases). The CDR3 runs 14 residues. CDR1 and CDR2 from the germline V gene are GTSNPN and SVGIG (reference sequence). V shed 0 bases and J shed 3 bases, with 12 bases lying between them. The CDR3 loop reads CAWSVGATGYEQYF. Written as DNA, the CDR3 is TGTGCCTGGAGTGTTGGGGCAACCGGCTACGAGCAGTACTTC. The entire variable domain, with the rest obtained from reference TRBV30 and TRBJ2-7, is as follows: SQTIHQWPATLVQPVGSPLSLECTVEGTSNPNLYWYRQAAGRGLQLLFYSVGIGQISSEVPQNLSASRPQDRQFILSSKKLLLSDSGFYLCAWSVGATGYEQYFGPGTRLTVT.

This chain links TRBV6-6 with TRBJ1-1; tentative D call: TRBD1 (5 bases). The ends were cut back, 5 bases at V and 5 bases at J, with 12 bases in the middle. CDR3 length equals 13 residues. Germline V gene data show CDR1 as MNHNY and CDR2 as SVGAGI (reference sequence). CDR3 nucleotide sequence: TGTGCCAGCAGTAGACAGACCTCAACTGAAGCTTTCTTT. This gives the protein CASSRQTSTEAFF.

The chain carries TRBV27 and TRBJ2-7; 9 bases are shared with TRBD2. The ends lost 8 bases at V and 1 base at J; junction bases unmatched: 9. From germline, CDR1 is MNHEY and CDR2 SMNVEV (reference sequence). The CDR3 totals 15 residues. The CDR3 loop reads CASGREGLGSYEQYF. CDR3 sequence (DNA): TGTGCCAGCGGGCGGGAGGGCCTTGGGTCCTACGAGCAGTACTTC.

The chain uses TRBV4-1 and TRBJ2-7; the D is unclear. The CDR3 length is 16 residues. V dropped 0 bases and J dropped 5 bases, with 17 bases sitting between them. Germline loops: CDR1 MGHRA, CDR2 YSYEKL. CDR3 DNA sequence: TGCGCCAGCAGCCAAGAGGTCCAGACCAGTCTCCACGAGCAGTACTTC. It is translated as CASSQEVQTSLHEQYF.

The V call is TRBV7-3, the J call TRBJ2-2, with TRBD2 matching 14 bases. The CDR3 consists of 18 residues. CDR1 and CDR2 (germline): SGHTA, FQGTGA. J was trimmed by 2 bases and V by 3 bases; bases with no gene match: 5. The chain's CDR3 is CASSFGLAGGLNTGELFF. Here the CDR3 DNA reads TGTGCCAGCAGCTTTGGACTAGCGGGGGGCCTAAACACCGGGGAGCTGTTTTTT.

The chain carries TRBV28 and TRBJ2-7; no clear D. Germline assignment: CDR1 MDHEN and CDR2 SYDVKM. Trimming shortened V by 2 bases and J by 4 bases, and 15 bases separated the two germline ends. CDR3 length: 15 amino acids. CDR3 DNA: TGTGCCAGCAGTTTAAATGGGTTAGGGTGGTACGAGCAGTACTTC. It translates to CASSLNGLGWYEQYF.

This clone was observed a handful of times. The CDR3 DNA follows: TGCAGTGCCCGACATAACACTGAAGCTTTCTTT. It specifies CSARHNTEAFF. V and J are TRBV20-1 and TRBJ1-1; D gene uncertain. V was trimmed by 6 bases and J by 2 bases, leaving 7 bases between them. This CDR3 comprises 11 residues. The germline V gene encodes CDR1 DFQATT and CDR2 SNEGSKA (reference sequence).

This chain links TRBV11-2 with TRBJ1-1; no definite D call. Germline V gene lookup returns CDR1 SGHAT and CDR2 FQNNGV. The CDR3 runs 13 residues. Trimming left V 4 bases short and J 5 bases short, with 11 bases between. The CDR3 sequence: CASSSDGGTEAFF. In nucleotides, the CDR3 is TGTGCCAGCAGCTCCGATGGAGGAACTGAAGCTTTCTTT.

The rearrangement links TRBV19 to TRBJ2-7; the D gene could be TRBD1 or TRBD2 (5 bases each). This CDR3 is 14 amino acids long. Trimming pared 5 bases from V and 1 base from J, leaving 12 bases between. Germline V lookup: CDR1 LNHDA, CDR2 SQIVND (reference sequence). The CDR3 nucleotides read TGTGCCAGTAGTTTCCGGGACGGTTCCTACGAGCAGTACTTC. The encoded protein is CASSFRDGSYEQYF.

This clone was observed a single time. The chain has TRBV25-1 and TRBJ1-1; D gene uncertain. Trimming removed 5 bases at V and 1 base at J, with 8 bases between. In germline, CDR1 is MGHDK, CDR2 SYGVNS. This CDR3 contains 13 residues. This CDR3 is CASSFTANTEAFF. In DNA form, the CDR3 reads TGTGCCAGCAGTTTCACAGCGAACACTGAAGCTTTCTTT.

The chain links TRBV30 to TRBJ2-4, with D tentatively TRBD1 (5 bases). The CDR3 has 12 residues. Germline V gene sequence: CDR1 GTSNPN, CDR2 SVGIG (reference sequence). Trimming pared 2 bases from V and 7 bases from J, leaving 9 bases between. Here the CDR3 DNA reads TGTGCCTGGAGTAGTAGGGGTAACATTCAGTACTTC. Protein sequence: CAWSSRGNIQYF.

This clone has just one count. The rearrangement links TRBV19 to TRBJ2-3; 7 nucleotides agree with TRBD2. Looked up from germline, CDR1 is LNHDA and CDR2 is SQIVND (reference sequence). The CDR3 has 16 residues. J was trimmed by 2 bases and V by 7 bases; bases with no gene match: 12. CDR3 in DNA: TGTGCCAGTACCCCCACCTGGGGGGGGGACACAGATACGCAGTATTTT. Protein: CASTPTWGGDTDTQYF.

The chain couples TRBV27 to TRBJ2-5; 8 positions agree with TRBD1. CDR1 is MNHEY, CDR2 SMNVEV, per germline (reference sequence). The junction had 11 bases not matched to a gene; V was cut back by 5 bases and J by 0 bases. CDR3 length equals 17 residues. CDR3 region: CASSQDRETLYQETQYF. CDR3 bases: TGTGCCAGCAGTCAGGACAGGGAAACACTGTACCAAGAGACCCAGTACTTC.

The chain employs TRBV28 and TRBJ1-2; D uncertain. This CDR3 has 14 amino acids. Per the germline V gene, CDR1 is MDHEN and CDR2 is SYDVKM. V shed 4 bases and J shed 4 bases, with 13 bases lying between them. The CDR3 DNA sequence: TGTGCCAGCAGTTCAATTCAGGATCGCTATGGCTACACCTTC. Amino acid sequence: CASSSIQDRYGYTF.

The chain couples TRBV29-1 to TRBJ2-1; 9 bases line up with TRBD1. Germline V CDR1 and CDR2: SQVTM, ANQGSEA. The CDR3 loop spans 13 amino acids. V dropped 3 bases and J dropped 13; count of bases not matched to a gene: 10. CDR3 DNA: TGCAGCGTTGAGGGACAGGGTGTGGTCGGTCAGTTCTTC. Residues: CSVEGQGVVGQFF.

The V call is TRBV5-1, the J call TRBJ2-7; no clear D. The CDR3 totals 16 residues. CDR1 and CDR2 from the germline V gene are SGHRS and YFSETQ. Trimming pared 0 bases from V and 0 bases from J, leaving 13 bases between. CDR3 DNA: TGCGCCAGCAGCTTGGCCCTACCGGGTACCTCCTACGAGCAGTACTTC. This codes for CASSLALPGTSYEQYF. Complete variable domain (other parts from reference TRBV5-1 and TRBJ2-7): KAGVTQTPRYLIKTRGQQVTLSCSPISGHRSVSWYQQTPGQGLQFLFEYFSETQRNKGNFPGRFSGRQFSNSRSEMNVSTLELGDSALYLCASSLALPGTSYEQYFGPGTRLTVT.

A note on this clone: The same CDR3 also results from other DNA sequences found in this sample. This chain joins TRBV11-2 and TRBJ2-7, with 14 bases identical to TRBD2. Germline V gene sequence: CDR1 SGHAT, CDR2 FQNNGV. The CDR3 extends over 16 amino acids. The ends lost 0 bases at V and 4 bases at J; junction bases unmatched: 2. The CDR3 is CASSLEGTSGRYEQYF. DNA of the CDR3: TGTGCCAGCAGCTTAGAAGGGACTAGCGGGAGATACGAGCAGTACTTC. The full variable domain, in which reference TRBV11-2 and TRBJ2-7 provide the parts outside the CDR3, is EAGVAQSPRYKIIEKRQSVAFWCNPISGHATLYWYQQILGQGPKLLIQFQNNGVVDDSQLPKDRFSAERLKGVDSTLKIQPAKLEDSAVYLCASSLEGTSGRYEQYFGPGTRLTVT.

The V call is TRBV5-1, the J call TRBJ1-3, with 9 bases matching TRBD1. The germline V gene encodes CDR1 SGHRS and CDR2 YFSETQ. The J segment lost 0 bases and the V segment lost 4 bases, leaving 5 bases of the junction unmatched. This CDR3 is built from 16 residues. Here the CDR3 DNA reads TGCGCCAGCAGCAGGACAGGGGCCGACTCTGGAAACACCATATATTTT. Encoded protein: CASSRTGADSGNTIYF. Full variable domain (rest looked up from reference TRBV5-1 and TRBJ1-3): KAGVTQTPRYLIKTRGQQVTLSCSPISGHRSVSWYQQTPGQGLQFLFEYFSETQRNKGNFPGRFSGRQFSNSRSEMNVSTLELGDSALYLCASSRTGADSGNTIYFGEGSWLTVV.

This chain links TRBV7-8 with TRBJ1-4, with D perhaps TRBD1 (6 bases). The CDR3 has 19 amino acids. V was shortened by 1 base and J by 3 bases, with 21 bases between the two germline ends. The germline V gene encodes CDR1 SGHVS and CDR2 FQNEAQ. The chain's CDR3 is CASSLVRTGLVISNEKLFF. The DNA of the CDR3 is TGTGCCAGCAGCTTAGTGAGAACAGGGTTGGTTATTTCTAATGAAAAACTGTTTTTT.

This clone was found once. The gene calls are TRBV4-2 and TRBJ2-1; D remains unclear. The CDR3 extends over 14 amino acids. Germline values: CDR1 LGHNA, CDR2 YNFKEQ. Trimming took 0 bases from V and 9 from J, leaving 12 bases between them. In nucleotides, the CDR3 is TGTGCCAGCAGCCAAGAAATGGTGAAGAGTGAGCAGTTCTTC. Translation gives CASSQEMVKSEQFF.

V gene TRBV2 combines with J gene TRBJ1-5; the match to TRBD1 covers 7 bases. The CDR3 consists of 13 residues. After removal of 2 bases from V and 6 bases from J, the junction contained 1 base not matched to a gene. Germline assignment: CDR1 SNHLY and CDR2 FYNNEI. CDR3 residues: CASSERGPQPQHF. CDR3 in DNA: TGTGCCAGCAGTGAAAGGGGGCCTCAGCCCCAGCATTTT.